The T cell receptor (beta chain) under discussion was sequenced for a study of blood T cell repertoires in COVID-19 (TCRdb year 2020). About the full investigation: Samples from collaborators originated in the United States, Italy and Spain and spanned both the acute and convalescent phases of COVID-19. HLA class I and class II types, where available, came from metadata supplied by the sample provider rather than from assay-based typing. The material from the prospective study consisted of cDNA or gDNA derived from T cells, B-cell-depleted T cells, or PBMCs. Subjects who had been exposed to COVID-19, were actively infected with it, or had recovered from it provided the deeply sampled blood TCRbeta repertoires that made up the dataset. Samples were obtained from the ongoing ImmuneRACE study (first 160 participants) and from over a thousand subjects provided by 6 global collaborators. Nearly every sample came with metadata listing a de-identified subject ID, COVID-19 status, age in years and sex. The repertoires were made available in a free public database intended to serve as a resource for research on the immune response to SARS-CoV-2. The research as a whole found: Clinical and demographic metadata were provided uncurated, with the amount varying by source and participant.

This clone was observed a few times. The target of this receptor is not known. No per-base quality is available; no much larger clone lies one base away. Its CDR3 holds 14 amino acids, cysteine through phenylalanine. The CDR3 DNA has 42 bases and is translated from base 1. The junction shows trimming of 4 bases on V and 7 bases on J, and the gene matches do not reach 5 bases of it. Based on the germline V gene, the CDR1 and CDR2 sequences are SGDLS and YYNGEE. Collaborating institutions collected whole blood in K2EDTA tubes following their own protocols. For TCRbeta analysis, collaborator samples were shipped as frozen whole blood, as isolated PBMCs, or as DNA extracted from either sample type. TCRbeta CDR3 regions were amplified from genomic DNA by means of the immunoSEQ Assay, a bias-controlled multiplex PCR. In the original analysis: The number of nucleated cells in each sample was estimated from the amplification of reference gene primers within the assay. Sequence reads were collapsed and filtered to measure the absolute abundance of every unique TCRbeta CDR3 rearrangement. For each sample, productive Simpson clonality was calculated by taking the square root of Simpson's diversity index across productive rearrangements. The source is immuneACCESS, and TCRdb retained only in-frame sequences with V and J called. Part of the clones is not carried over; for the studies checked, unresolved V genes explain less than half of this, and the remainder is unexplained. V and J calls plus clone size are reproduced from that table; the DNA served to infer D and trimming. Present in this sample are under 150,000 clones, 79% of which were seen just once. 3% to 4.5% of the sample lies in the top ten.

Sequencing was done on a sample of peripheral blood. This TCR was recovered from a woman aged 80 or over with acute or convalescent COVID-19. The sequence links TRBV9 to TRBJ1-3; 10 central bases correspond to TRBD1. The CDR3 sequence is CASSSSDRGNTIYF. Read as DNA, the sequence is TGTGCCAGCAGCTCGTCGGACAGGGGGAACACCATATATTTT.